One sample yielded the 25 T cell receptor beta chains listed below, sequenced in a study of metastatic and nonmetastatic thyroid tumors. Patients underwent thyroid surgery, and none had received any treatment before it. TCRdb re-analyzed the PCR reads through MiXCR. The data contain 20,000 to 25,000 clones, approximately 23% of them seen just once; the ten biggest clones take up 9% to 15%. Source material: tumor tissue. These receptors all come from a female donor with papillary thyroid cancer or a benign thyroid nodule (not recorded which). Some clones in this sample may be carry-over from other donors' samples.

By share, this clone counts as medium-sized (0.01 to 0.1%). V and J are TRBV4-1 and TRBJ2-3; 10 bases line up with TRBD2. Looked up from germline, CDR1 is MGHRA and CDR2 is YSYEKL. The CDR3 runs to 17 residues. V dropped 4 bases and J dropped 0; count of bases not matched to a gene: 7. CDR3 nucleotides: TGCGCCAGCAGCCTCTGGACTAGCGGAGGAAGCACAGATACGCAGTATTTT. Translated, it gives CASSLWTSGGSTDTQYF.

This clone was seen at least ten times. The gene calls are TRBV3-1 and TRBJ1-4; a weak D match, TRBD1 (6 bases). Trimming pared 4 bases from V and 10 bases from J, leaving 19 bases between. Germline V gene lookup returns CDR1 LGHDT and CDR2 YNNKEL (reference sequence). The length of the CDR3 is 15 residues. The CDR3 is CASSPSGGGVGKLFF. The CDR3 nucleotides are TGTGCCAGCAGCCCGTCTGGAGGGGGGGTAGGAAAACTGTTTTTT.

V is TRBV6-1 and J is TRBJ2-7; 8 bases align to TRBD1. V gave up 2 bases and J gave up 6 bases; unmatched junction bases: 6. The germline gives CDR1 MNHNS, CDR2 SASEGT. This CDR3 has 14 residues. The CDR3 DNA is TGTGCCAGCAGTGAACCGGGACAGGTCTCCGAGCAGTACTTC. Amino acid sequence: CASSEPGQVSEQYF.

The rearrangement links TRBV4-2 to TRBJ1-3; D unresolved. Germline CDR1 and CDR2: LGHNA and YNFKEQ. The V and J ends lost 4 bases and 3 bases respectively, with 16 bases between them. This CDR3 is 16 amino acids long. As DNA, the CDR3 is TGTGCCAGCAGCCCGGGGAGGGAAGGTGGTGGAAACACCATATATTTT. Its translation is CASSPGREGGGNTIYF.

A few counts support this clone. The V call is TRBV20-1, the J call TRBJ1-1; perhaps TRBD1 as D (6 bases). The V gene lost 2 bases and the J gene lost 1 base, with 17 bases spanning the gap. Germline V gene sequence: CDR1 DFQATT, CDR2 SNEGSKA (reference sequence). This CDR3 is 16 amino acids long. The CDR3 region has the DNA TGCAGTGCTAGACCACCCGAGGGACATAGGAACACTGAAGCTTTCTTT. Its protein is CSARPPEGHRNTEAFF.

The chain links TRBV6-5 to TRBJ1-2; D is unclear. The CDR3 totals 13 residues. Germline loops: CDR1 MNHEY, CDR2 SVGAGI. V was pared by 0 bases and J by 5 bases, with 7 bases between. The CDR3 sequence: CASSYSLGYGYTF. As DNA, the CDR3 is TGTGCCAGCAGTTACTCGTTGGGTTATGGCTACACCTTC.

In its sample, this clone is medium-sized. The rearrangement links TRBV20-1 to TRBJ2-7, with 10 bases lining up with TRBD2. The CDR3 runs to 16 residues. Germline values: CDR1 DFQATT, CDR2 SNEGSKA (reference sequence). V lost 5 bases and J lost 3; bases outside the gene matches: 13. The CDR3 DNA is TGCAGTGCTCTTAGCCAAGCGGGAGGGCCTCTCTACGAGCAGTACTTC. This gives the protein CSALSQAGGPLYEQYF.

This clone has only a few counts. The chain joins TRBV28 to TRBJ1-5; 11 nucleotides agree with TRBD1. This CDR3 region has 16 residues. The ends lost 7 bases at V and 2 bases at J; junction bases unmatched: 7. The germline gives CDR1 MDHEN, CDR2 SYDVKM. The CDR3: CASMGQGVFGNQPQHF. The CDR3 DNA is TGTGCCAGCATGGGACAGGGGGTTTTTGGCAATCAGCCCCAGCATTTT.

CDR3 amino acids: CASSPYGTGSYEQYF. Here the CDR3 DNA reads TGTGCCAGCAGCCCCTATGGGACAGGCTCCTACGAGCAGTACTTC. V usage is TRBV11-3 and J usage is TRBJ2-7; TRBD1 matches 8 bases. Germline V gives CDR1 SGHNT, CDR2 YENEEA. CDR3 length equals 15 residues. After removal of 5 bases from V and 0 bases from J, the junction contained 6 bases not matched to a gene.

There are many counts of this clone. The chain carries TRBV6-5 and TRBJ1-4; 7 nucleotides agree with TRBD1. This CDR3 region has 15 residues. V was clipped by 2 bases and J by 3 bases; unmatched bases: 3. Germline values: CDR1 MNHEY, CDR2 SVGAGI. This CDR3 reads CASSYRGPPNEKLFF. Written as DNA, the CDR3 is TGTGCCAGCAGTTACAGGGGGCCCCCTAATGAAAAACTGTTTTTT.

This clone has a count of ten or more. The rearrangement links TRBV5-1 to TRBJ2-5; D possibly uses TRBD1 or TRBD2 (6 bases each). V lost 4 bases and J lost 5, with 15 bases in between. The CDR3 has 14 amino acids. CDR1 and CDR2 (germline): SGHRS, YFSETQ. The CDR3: CASSPGDRGETQYF. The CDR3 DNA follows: TGCGCCAGCAGCCCGGGGGATAGGGGGGAGACCCAGTACTTC.

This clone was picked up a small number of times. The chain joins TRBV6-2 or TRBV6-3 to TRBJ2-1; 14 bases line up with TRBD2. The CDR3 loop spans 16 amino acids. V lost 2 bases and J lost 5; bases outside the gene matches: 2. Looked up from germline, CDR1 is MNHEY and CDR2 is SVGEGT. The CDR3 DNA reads TGTGCCAGCAGTTACGGGACTAGCGGGAGAGACAATGAGCAGTTCTTC. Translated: CASSYGTSGRDNEQFF.

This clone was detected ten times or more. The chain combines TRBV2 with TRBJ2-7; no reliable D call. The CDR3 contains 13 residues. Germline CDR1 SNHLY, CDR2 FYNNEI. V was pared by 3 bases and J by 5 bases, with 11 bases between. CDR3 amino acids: CASSDSTFNEQYF. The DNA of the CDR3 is TGTGCCAGCAGTGATTCGACCTTTAACGAGCAGTACTTC.

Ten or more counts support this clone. CDR3 in DNA: TGTGCCAGCAGTTTACCGGGACTGCCGGGAAACACCATATATTTT. It specifies CASSLPGLPGNTIYF. The chain joins TRBV27 to TRBJ1-3; tentative D call: TRBD1 (5 bases). From germline, CDR1 is MNHEY and CDR2 SMNVEV (reference sequence). V lost 2 bases to trimming and J lost 4 bases, with 12 bases between them. CDR3 length: 15 residues.

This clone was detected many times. The CDR3 region is CASSATSGSYEQYF. CDR3 DNA sequence: TGCGCCAGCAGCGCCACTAGCGGATCCTACGAGCAGTACTTC. This chain links TRBV5-1 with TRBJ2-7, with 8 bases lining up with TRBD2. The CDR3 is made up of 14 amino acids. Germline CDR1 is SGHRS and CDR2 is YFSETQ. V lost 4 bases, J lost 1 base, and 4 bases stayed unmatched.

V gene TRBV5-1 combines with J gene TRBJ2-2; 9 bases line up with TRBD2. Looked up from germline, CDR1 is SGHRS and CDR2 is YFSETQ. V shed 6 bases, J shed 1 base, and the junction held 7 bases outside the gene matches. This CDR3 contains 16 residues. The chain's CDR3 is CASTHLAGVNTGELFF. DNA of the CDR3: TGCGCCAGCACCCATTTAGCGGGAGTGAACACCGGGGAGCTGTTTTTT.

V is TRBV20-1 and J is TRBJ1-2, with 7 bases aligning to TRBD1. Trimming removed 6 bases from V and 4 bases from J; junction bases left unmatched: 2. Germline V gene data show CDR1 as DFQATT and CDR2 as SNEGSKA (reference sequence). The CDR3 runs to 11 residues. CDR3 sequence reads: CSAGTVYGYTF. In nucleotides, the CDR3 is TGCAGTGCCGGGACAGTCTATGGCTACACCTTC.

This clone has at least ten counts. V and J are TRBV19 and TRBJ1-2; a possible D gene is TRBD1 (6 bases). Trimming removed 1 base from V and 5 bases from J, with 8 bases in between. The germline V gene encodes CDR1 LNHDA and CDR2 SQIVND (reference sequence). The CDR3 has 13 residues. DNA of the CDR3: TGTGCCAGTAGTATAGGGGGGGCGTATGGCTACACCTTC. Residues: CASSIGGAYGYTF.

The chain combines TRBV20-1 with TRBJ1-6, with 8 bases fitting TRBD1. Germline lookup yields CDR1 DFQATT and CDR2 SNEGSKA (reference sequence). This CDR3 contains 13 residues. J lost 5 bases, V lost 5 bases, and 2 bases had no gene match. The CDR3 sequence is CSARTGNNSPLHF. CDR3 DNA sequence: TGCAGTGCTCGGACAGGGAATAATTCACCCCTCCACTTT.

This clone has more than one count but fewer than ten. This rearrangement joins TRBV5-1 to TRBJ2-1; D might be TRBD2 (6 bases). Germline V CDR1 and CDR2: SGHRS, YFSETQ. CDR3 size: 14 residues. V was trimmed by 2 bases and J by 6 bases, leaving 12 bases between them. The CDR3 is CASSFSGDPNEQFF. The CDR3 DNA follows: TGCGCCAGCAGCTTTAGCGGAGACCCCAATGAGCAGTTCTTC.

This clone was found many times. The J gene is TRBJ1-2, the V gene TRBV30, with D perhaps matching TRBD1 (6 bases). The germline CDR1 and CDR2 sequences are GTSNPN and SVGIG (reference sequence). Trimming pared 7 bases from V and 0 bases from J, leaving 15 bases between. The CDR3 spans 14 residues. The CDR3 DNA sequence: TGTGCCTCACCCTACAGGGACTCTAACTATGGCTACACCTTC. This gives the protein CASPYRDSNYGYTF.

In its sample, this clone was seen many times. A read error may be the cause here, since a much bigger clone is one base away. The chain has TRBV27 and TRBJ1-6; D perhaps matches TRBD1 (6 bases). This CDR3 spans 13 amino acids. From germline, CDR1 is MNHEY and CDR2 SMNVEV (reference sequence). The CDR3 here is CANSFRGGSPLHF. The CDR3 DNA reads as TGTGCCAACAGTTTCAGGGGCGGGTCACCCCTCCACTTT.

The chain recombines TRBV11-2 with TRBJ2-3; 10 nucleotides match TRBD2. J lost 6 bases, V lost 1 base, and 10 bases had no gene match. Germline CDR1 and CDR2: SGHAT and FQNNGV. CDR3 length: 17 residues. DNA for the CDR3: TGTGCCAGCAGCTTAGGGAAAAGCGGGAGGGCCGGGGATACGCAGTATTTT. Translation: CASSLGKSGRAGDTQYF.

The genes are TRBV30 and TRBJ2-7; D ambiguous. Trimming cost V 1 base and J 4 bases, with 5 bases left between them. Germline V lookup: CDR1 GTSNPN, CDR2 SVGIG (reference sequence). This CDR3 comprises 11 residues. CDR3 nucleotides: TGTGCCTGGAGTGGACAATACGAGCAGTACTTC. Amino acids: CAWSGQYEQYF.

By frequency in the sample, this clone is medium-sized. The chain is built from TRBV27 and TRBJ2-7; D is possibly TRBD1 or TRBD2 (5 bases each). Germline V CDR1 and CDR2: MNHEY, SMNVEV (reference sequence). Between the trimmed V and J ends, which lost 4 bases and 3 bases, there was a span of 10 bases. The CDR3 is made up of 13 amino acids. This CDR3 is CASSWGIFYEQYF. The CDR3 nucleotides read TGTGCCAGCAGTTGGGGGATTTTCTACGAGCAGTACTTC.